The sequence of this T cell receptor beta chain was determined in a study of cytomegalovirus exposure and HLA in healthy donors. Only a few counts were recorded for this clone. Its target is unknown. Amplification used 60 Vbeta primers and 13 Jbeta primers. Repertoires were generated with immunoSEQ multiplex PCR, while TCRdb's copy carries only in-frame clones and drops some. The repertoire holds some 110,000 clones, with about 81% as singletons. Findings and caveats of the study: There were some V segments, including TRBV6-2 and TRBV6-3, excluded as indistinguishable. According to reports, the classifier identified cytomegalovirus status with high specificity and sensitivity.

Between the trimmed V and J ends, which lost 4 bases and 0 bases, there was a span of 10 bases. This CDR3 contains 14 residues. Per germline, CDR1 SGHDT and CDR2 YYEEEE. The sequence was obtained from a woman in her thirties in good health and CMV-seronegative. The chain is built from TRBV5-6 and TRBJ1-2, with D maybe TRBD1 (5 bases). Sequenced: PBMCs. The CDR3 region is CASSPAGTNYGYTF. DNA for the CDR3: TGTGCCAGCAGCCCCGCAGGGACTAACTATGGCTACACCTTC. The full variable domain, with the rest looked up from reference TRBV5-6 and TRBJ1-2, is DAGVTQSPTHLIKTRGQQVTLRCSPKSGHDTVSWYQQALGQGPQFIFQYYEEEERQRGNFPDRFSGHQFPNYSSELNVNALLLGDSALYLCASSPAGTNYGYTFGSGTRLTVV.